The 24 T cell receptor beta chains in this list originate from one sample, sequenced in a study of shared clonotypes between healthy human individuals. The method was immunoSEQ multiplex PCR; TCRdb's version includes in-frame clones alone and lacks a portion of them. The sample includes approximately 980,000 clones, approximately 76% of them seen just once. The sequenced sample was memory CD4+ T cells sorted from blood. Subset defined: CD45RA-negative fraction. These receptors originate from a man aged 18 to 29 in good health.

The chain couples TRBV18 to TRBJ1-5; 8 positions agree with TRBD1. CDR3 size: 13 residues. Unmatched junction bases numbered 11, after V lost 11 bases and J lost 8 bases. Germline values: CDR1 KGHSH, CDR2 LQKENI. CDR3 sequence: CASNRGQGKPQHF. The CDR3 DNA reads as TGTGCCTCAAACCGAGGACAGGGAAAGCCCCAGCATTTT.

The V and J genes are TRBV25-1 and TRBJ1-2; D may be TRBD1 (5 bases). The CDR3 contains 13 residues. Germline V CDR1 and CDR2: MGHDK, SYGVNS. The germline V and J ends were trimmed by 9 bases and 8 bases, with 19 bases remaining between them. The CDR3 loop is CARRFVREWGYTF. DNA for the CDR3: TGTGCCAGAAGATTTGTCAGGGAATGGGGCTACACCTTC.

The V gene is TRBV2, the J gene TRBJ2-5; D assignment may be TRBD1 or TRBD2 (6 bases each). The CDR3 runs 15 residues. V lost 3 bases and J 2 bases, leaving 13 bases between the germline ends. From germline, CDR1 is SNHLY and CDR2 FYNNEI. CDR3 protein: CASSETGLPQETQYF. CDR3 coding DNA: TGTGCCAGCAGTGAGACAGGACTACCTCAAGAGACCCAGTACTTC.

Turning to this clone: Other DNA sequences from this sample encode an identical CDR3 as well. The chain has TRBV5-1 and TRBJ2-3; D perhaps matches TRBD1 (5 bases). Trimming removed 0 bases at V and 2 bases at J, with 7 bases between. Germline V gene sequence: CDR1 SGHRS, CDR2 YFSETQ. There are 14 residues in the CDR3. In nucleotides, the CDR3 is TGCGCCAGCAGCTTGGGACAGTCCACAGATACGCAGTATTTT. Its protein product is CASSLGQSTDTQYF. The whole variable domain, remainder taken from reference TRBV5-1 and TRBJ2-3, is KAGVTQTPRYLIKTRGQQVTLSCSPISGHRSVSWYQQTPGQGLQFLFEYFSETQRNKGNFPGRFSGRQFSNSRSEMNVSTLELGDSALYLCASSLGQSTDTQYFGPGTRLTVL.

A note on this clone: Different DNA sequences within this sample yield the same CDR3. The chain joins TRBV7-2 to TRBJ2-7, with TRBD1 matching 11 bases. This CDR3 spans 15 amino acids. V gave up 0 bases and J gave up 3 bases; unmatched junction bases: 1. Germline V gene data show CDR1 as SGHTA and CDR2 as FQGNSA. Written as DNA, the CDR3 is TGTGCCAGCAGCTTAGCCGGGACAGGGGGCTACGAGCAGTACTTC. Its protein product is CASSLAGTGGYEQYF.

V is TRBV19 and J is TRBJ2-7; tentative D call: TRBD2 (5 bases). The CDR3 extends over 15 amino acids. V was clipped by 4 bases and J by 0 bases, with 13 bases between them. Looked up from germline, CDR1 is LNHDA and CDR2 is SQIVND (reference sequence). CDR3 region: CASSKRLGSSYEQYF. The CDR3 coding sequence is TGTGCCAGTAGTAAAAGACTGGGGAGCTCCTACGAGCAGTACTTC.

This chain uses TRBV5-1 with TRBJ2-1; D is perhaps TRBD2 (5 bases). The CDR3 has 12 amino acids. V lost 7 bases, J lost 10 bases, and 15 bases lay in between. Germline-derived CDR1 and CDR2 are SGHRS and YFSETQ. The CDR3: CASSTSFAEQFF. Written as DNA, the CDR3 is TGCGCCAGCTCTACTAGTTTTGCGGAGCAGTTCTTC. Based on the CDR3 plus reference TRBV5-1 and TRBJ2-1, the full variable domain is KAGVTQTPRYLIKTRGQQVTLSCSPISGHRSVSWYQQTPGQGLQFLFEYFSETQRNKGNFPGRFSGRQFSNSRSEMNVSTLELGDSALYLCASSTSFAEQFFGPGTRLTVL.

The chain combines TRBV19 with TRBJ1-5; maybe TRBD1 (5 bases). The CDR3 sequence is 16 residues long. V lost 0 bases and J 4 bases, leaving 13 bases between the germline ends. From germline, CDR1 is LNHDA and CDR2 SQIVND (reference sequence). CDR3 loop: CASSIDGGVWNQPQHF. The DNA for the CDR3 is TGTGCCAGTAGTATAGATGGAGGGGTATGGAATCAGCCCCAGCATTTT.

This clone has only one observation. The gene calls are TRBV2 and TRBJ2-5; 10 bases map to TRBD2. Germline V lookup: CDR1 SNHLY, CDR2 FYNNEI. The CDR3 has 14 amino acids. With 5 bases clipped from V and 5 bases from J, the junction kept 5 bases outside the gene matches. This CDR3 is CASSSSSGGETQYF. Here the CDR3 DNA reads TGTGCCAGCAGTAGTAGTAGCGGGGGGGAGACCCAGTACTTC.

The V call is TRBV30, the J call TRBJ1-2, with TRBD1 as a possible D gene (6 bases). The length of the CDR3 is 13 residues. From germline, CDR1 is GTSNPN and CDR2 SVGIG (reference sequence). The V and J ends lost 5 bases and 6 bases respectively, with 16 bases between them. The CDR3 DNA follows: TGTGCCTGGCGAATCAGGGGACTCGATGGCTACACCTTC. Encoded protein: CAWRIRGLDGYTF.

In its sample, this clone was seen a few times. CDR3 nucleotide sequence: TGTGCCAGCAGCCGGGAGGGGCGGCCCCAGCATTTT. Its translation is CASSREGRPQHF. The chain combines TRBV7-9 with TRBJ1-5; TRBD1 is a possible D gene (5 bases). The V end was cut by 5 bases, the J end by 9 bases, with 11 bases between. The CDR3 extends over 12 amino acids. Germline V lookup: CDR1 SEHNR, CDR2 FQNEAQ (reference sequence).

As concerns this clone: In the same sample, other DNA sequences code for this CDR3. V and J are TRBV19 and TRBJ2-7; D assignment may be TRBD1 or TRBD2 (5 bases each). This CDR3 contains 14 residues. V was cut by 5 bases and J by 0 bases, with 11 bases left in between. Germline CDR1 reads LNHDA; CDR2 reads SQIVND (reference sequence). The DNA for the CDR3 is TGTGCCAGTAGTGCAAGGGACGGCTCCTACGAGCAGTACTTC. Translation gives CASSARDGSYEQYF.

The chain joins TRBV11-2 to TRBJ2-7, with D possibly TRBD2 on 5 matching bases. V lost 5 bases and J lost 4, with 21 bases in between. CDR3 length: 16 amino acids. Per the germline V gene, CDR1 is SGHAT and CDR2 is FQNNGV. CDR3: CASSSGRFQSLYEQYF. The CDR3 DNA follows: TGTGCCAGCAGCAGCGGACGGTTCCAAAGTCTTTACGAGCAGTACTTC.

The chain recombines TRBV18 with TRBJ2-7, with 9 nucleotides matching TRBD1. Losses at the gene ends were 2 bases for V and 3 bases for J; bases not matched to a gene: 5. The CDR3 is 15 amino acids. Germline V gene sequence: CDR1 KGHSH, CDR2 LQKENI. CDR3 loop: CASSPGGQGGYEQYF. The CDR3 DNA sequence: TGTGCCAGCTCACCAGGGGGACAGGGAGGCTACGAGCAGTACTTC. Using reference TRBV18 and TRBJ2-7 for the parts outside the CDR3, the full variable domain is NAGVMQNPRHLVRRRGQEARLRCSPMKGHSHVYWYRQLPEEGLKFMVYLQKENIIDESGMPKERFSAEFPKEGPSILRIQQVVRGDSAAYFCASSPGGQGGYEQYFGPGTRLTVT.

V and J are TRBV10-3 and TRBJ1-1, with D possibly being TRBD1 (5 bases). Germline CDR1 and CDR2: ENHRY and SYGVKD. This CDR3 has 11 amino acids. The ends were cut back, 4 bases at V and 11 bases at J, with 11 bases in the middle. CDR3 sequence: CAISGGTNAFF. The CDR3, as DNA: TGTGCCATCAGTGGCGGGACTAACGCTTTCTTT.

V gene TRBV5-5 combines with J gene TRBJ1-1, with D uncertain. Germline-derived CDR1 and CDR2 are SGHKS and YYEKEE (reference sequence). V gave up 1 base and J gave up 10 bases, with 14 bases separating them. This CDR3 spans 13 amino acids. CDR3 nucleotides: TGTGCCAGCAGCTTGTACCAACCCGGCGGAGCTTTCTTT. It codes for CASSLYQPGGAFF.

This clone showed up many times. The V and J genes are TRBV10-1 and TRBJ1-1; D may be TRBD1 (6 bases). Germline V CDR1 and CDR2: WNHNN, SYGVQD (reference sequence). The CDR3 contains 13 residues. V was shortened by 4 bases and J by 3 bases, with 9 bases between the two germline ends. The CDR3 nucleotides read TGCGCCAGCAGTGGACAGGCGGACACTGAAGCTTTCTTT. This gives the protein CASSGQADTEAFF.

The gene calls are TRBV7-9 and TRBJ2-2; possible D gene TRBD2, 5 bases. Germline V gene data show CDR1 as SEHNR and CDR2 as FQNEAQ (reference sequence). Trimming took 5 bases from V and 1 from J, leaving 8 bases between them. The CDR3 is made up of 14 amino acids. The CDR3 region has the DNA TGTGCCAGCAGCGGACTTCAGAACACCGGGGAGCTGTTTTTT. Translating it yields CASSGLQNTGELFF.

This clone occurred once. The chain uses TRBV30 and TRBJ1-6, with TRBD1 as a possible D gene (5 bases). With 5 bases removed from V and 0 bases from J, the gap between germline ends came to 8 bases. This CDR3 region has 14 residues. Germline lookup yields CDR1 GTSNPN and CDR2 SVGIG (reference sequence). The CDR3 protein is CAWAGLSYNSPLHF. CDR3 coding DNA: TGTGCCTGGGCGGGACTCTCCTATAATTCACCCCTCCACTTT.

The J gene is TRBJ2-2, the V gene TRBV19; 7 bases map to TRBD1. Germline V gene data show CDR1 as LNHDA and CDR2 as SQIVND (reference sequence). The CDR3 contains 15 residues. The V and J ends lost 5 bases and 2 bases, in that order; junction bases with no gene match: 5. CDR3 residues: CASSPGQKNTGELFF. The CDR3 nucleotides are TGTGCCAGTAGTCCGGGACAGAAAAACACCGGGGAGCTGTTTTTT.

The chain combines TRBV28 with TRBJ1-6, with 8 bases identical to TRBD1. J gave up 7 bases and V 5 bases, and 7 bases lay outside the gene matches. This CDR3 has 15 amino acids. The V gene's germline CDR1 is MDHEN and CDR2 SYDVKM. As DNA, the CDR3 is TGTGCCAGCAGTCTAAATCGGGACAGGAATTCACCCCTCCACTTT. As protein: CASSLNRDRNSPLHF.

This clone was detected only a few times. This sequence joins TRBV10-2 and TRBJ1-2; D ambiguous. Germline CDR1 is WSHSY and CDR2 is SAAADI. CDR3 length: 14 residues. V gave up 3 bases and J gave up 4 bases, with 12 bases separating them. DNA of the CDR3: TGCGCCAGCAGTGAACGGGGTAGTGGCTATGGCTACACCTTC. This encodes CASSERGSGYGYTF.

This clone was seen only once. This rearrangement joins TRBV30 to TRBJ2-7; a weak D match, TRBD1 (6 bases). V lost 6 bases to trimming and J lost 2 bases, with 11 bases between them. Looked up from germline, CDR1 is GTSNPN and CDR2 is SVGIG (reference sequence). CDR3 length: 12 residues. The CDR3 region has the DNA TGTGCCTGCTCGAGACAGGCCTACGAGCAGTACTTC. It translates to CACSRQAYEQYF.

This clone was seen a few times. The chain links TRBV27 to TRBJ2-7; maybe TRBD1 (6 bases). The CDR3 is 15 amino acids. Per the germline V gene, CDR1 is MNHEY and CDR2 is SMNVEV (reference sequence). V was trimmed by 5 bases and J by 0 bases, leaving 14 bases between them. The CDR3 reads CASSPGTLSSYEQYF. The CDR3 nucleotides read TGTGCCAGCAGTCCCGGGACACTAAGCTCCTACGAGCAGTACTTC.